The next 17 T cell receptor beta chains were all read from a single sample in a study of CD8+ T cells in alopecia areata. In each case, RNA was isolated and then reverse transcribed into cDNA as the sequencing template. The assay was immunoSEQ multiplex PCR, and TCRdb's table has in-frame clones only and misses some. The data hold roughly 120,000 clones, with around 64% observed a single time. The sample was CD4+ T cells sorted from blood. The receptors were gathered from a human donor in good health.

This sequence joins TRBV30 and TRBJ1-3, with D possibly being TRBD1 (5 bases). In germline, CDR1 is GTSNPN, CDR2 SVGIG (reference sequence). The CDR3 loop spans 14 amino acids. The germline V and J ends were trimmed by 2 bases and 5 bases, with 13 bases remaining between them. CDR3 DNA: TGTGCCTGGAGTCCCCCAGGGAGGAGAAACACCATATATTTT. Translated, it gives CAWSPPGRRNTIYF.

This chain joins TRBV28 and TRBJ1-2; TRBD1 might be the D (5 bases). Trimming pared 6 bases from V and 6 bases from J, leaving 14 bases between. This CDR3 has 13 amino acids. Germline CDR1 MDHEN, CDR2 SYDVKM. CDR3 protein: CASRGRQLDGYTF. The DNA of the CDR3 is TGTGCCAGCAGGGGTCGACAGCTAGATGGCTACACCTTC.

This clone turned up a few times. The V gene is TRBV4-2, the J gene TRBJ2-6, with D perhaps TRBD1 (5 bases). Trimming pared 0 bases from V and 1 base from J, leaving 7 bases between. Germline V gives CDR1 LGHNA, CDR2 YNFKEQ. This CDR3 has 16 amino acids. CDR3: CASSQDQGSGANVLTF. In DNA, the CDR3 is TGTGCCAGCAGCCAAGATCAGGGTTCTGGGGCCAACGTCCTGACTTTC.

Comments on this clone: Here the CDR3 omits its conserved ending phenylalanine or tryptophan, so a read error is the likely source. The V gene is TRBV7-2, the J gene TRBJ2-3; D is ambiguous. Germline lookup yields CDR1 SGHTA and CDR2 FQGNSA. The CDR3 covers 15 residues. V lost 5 bases and J lost 0, with 12 bases in between. The CDR3 DNA reads TGTGCCAGCAGCCCTGCCGCTTCTAGCACAGATACGCAGTATCTT. It translates to CASSPAASSTDTQYL.

The V call is TRBV14, the J call TRBJ2-3; 7 positions match TRBD1. Germline CDR1 is SGHDN and CDR2 is FVKESK. The CDR3 runs 16 residues. The trim removed 5 bases at V and 3 bases at J, leaving 11 bases unmatched. CDR3 coding DNA: TGTGCCAGCAGCTCTCTCGAGGGGGCACGGACAGATACGCAGTATTTT. Translation gives CASSSLEGARTDTQYF.

The V call is TRBV11-2, the J call TRBJ2-5; maybe TRBD1 (6 bases). V lost 4 bases to trimming and J lost 2 bases, with 11 bases between them. The CDR3 consists of 14 residues. The germline V gene has CDR1 SGHAT and CDR2 FQNNGV. CDR3 region: CASSYRGIQETQYF. CDR3 bases: TGTGCCAGCAGCTATAGGGGGATTCAAGAGACCCAGTACTTC.

With respect to this clone: Other nucleotide sequences from this sample produce the same CDR3. The chain has TRBV30 and TRBJ1-1; no reliable D call. V was pared by 2 bases and J by 1 base, with 8 bases between. CDR1 GTSNPN and CDR2 SVGIG come from the germline V gene (reference sequence). This CDR3 has 13 amino acids. The CDR3 reads CAWSRTANTEAFF. CDR3 coding DNA: TGTGCCTGGAGTCGGACGGCGAACACTGAAGCTTTCTTT.

This sequence joins TRBV11-2 and TRBJ2-4; D perhaps matches TRBD1 (6 bases). V was shortened by 2 bases and J by 5 bases, with 13 bases between the two germline ends. This CDR3 is built from 15 residues. The V gene's germline CDR1 is SGHAT and CDR2 FQNNGV. The CDR3 bases are TGTGCCAGCAGCTTAAGAGGACAGAAGGAAAACATTCAGTACTTC. As protein: CASSLRGQKENIQYF.

V usage is TRBV27 and J usage is TRBJ1-2; 9 bases map to TRBD1. Germline CDR1 is MNHEY and CDR2 is SMNVEV (reference sequence). CDR3 length: 16 amino acids. Losses at the gene ends were 0 bases for V and 8 bases for J; bases not matched to a gene: 10. In DNA, the CDR3 is TGTGCCAGCAGTTTATCTTGGACAGGGGCCGCTGGGGGCTACACCTTC. Translating it yields CASSLSWTGAAGGYTF.

This chain connects TRBV29-1 to TRBJ1-4; maybe TRBD1 (5 bases). V was cut by 4 bases and J by 8 bases, with 11 bases left in between. The CDR3 covers 12 residues. The germline gives CDR1 SQVTM, CDR2 ANQGSEA. This chain's CDR3 is CSVAGTVEKLFF. The CDR3 DNA follows: TGCAGCGTTGCAGGGACTGTGGAAAAACTGTTTTTT. The full variable domain, its missing parts supplied by reference TRBV29-1 and TRBJ1-4, is SAVISQKPSRDICQRGTSLTIQCQVDSQVTMMFWYRQQPGQSLTLIATANQGSEATYESGFVIDKFPISRPNLTFSTLTVSNMSPEDSSIYLCSVAGTVEKLFFGSGTQLSVL.

This clone was detected a few times. The rearrangement joins TRBV30 to TRBJ1-2, with D unclear. CDR1 is GTSNPN, CDR2 SVGIG, per germline (reference sequence). There are 14 residues in the CDR3. V was trimmed by 2 bases and J by 2 bases, leaving 12 bases between them. The CDR3 DNA follows: TGTGCCTGGAGTTACGGGGATAAGAACTATGGCTACACCTTC. Protein: CAWSYGDKNYGYTF.

This clone was observed once. The chain is built from TRBV9 and TRBJ1-1; D not certain. V dropped 1 base and J dropped 1 base, with 8 bases sitting between them. The CDR3 extends over 14 amino acids. CDR1 is SGDLS, CDR2 YYNGEE, per germline. CDR3: CASSVQQSNTEAFF. The CDR3 bases are TGTGCCAGCAGCGTACAACAGTCGAACACTGAAGCTTTCTTT.

The gene calls are TRBV6-5 and TRBJ1-2; D may be TRBD1 (5 bases). Germline-derived CDR1 and CDR2 are MNHEY and SVGAGI. V was trimmed by 0 bases and J by 9 bases, leaving 14 bases between them. This CDR3 has 14 amino acids. CDR3 DNA: TGTGCCAGCAGTTACTCGCTGGGGGATCATCGCTACACCTTC. Translation: CASSYSLGDHRYTF.

This clone was seen a single time. V gene TRBV18 combines with J gene TRBJ2-3, with 10 bases identical to TRBD2. The CDR3 has 15 residues. The ends lost 2 bases at V and 5 bases at J; junction bases unmatched: 4. CDR1 KGHSH and CDR2 LQKENI come from the germline V gene. In DNA form, the CDR3 reads TGTGCCAGCTCACCAACGGGACTAGCGATAGATACGCAGTATTTT. It translates to CASSPTGLAIDTQYF.

This clone occurred a few times. The DNA of the CDR3 is TGCAGCGTTGCCGACAGGGGCACTGAAGCTTTCTTT. Protein product: CSVADRGTEAFF. The chain joins TRBV29-1 to TRBJ1-1; 8 bases line up with TRBD1. Germline CDR1 is SQVTM and CDR2 is ANQGSEA. The CDR3 extends over 12 amino acids. The V segment lost 4 bases and the J segment 4 bases; nucleotides outside the gene matches: 2.

This clone was seen once. CDR3: CTSSSGQPSSYNSPLHF. As DNA, the CDR3 is TGCACCAGCAGCTCGGGACAGCCCAGCTCCTATAATTCACCCCTCCACTTT. V and J are TRBV1 and TRBJ1-6; the table's D call, TRBD1, was not checked against the DNA. TRBV1 counts as a pseudogene. The CDR3 covers 17 residues.

This sequence joins TRBV29-1 and TRBJ2-5, with 9 positions matching TRBD1. There are 13 residues in the CDR3. Germline CDR1 SQVTM, CDR2 ANQGSEA. Losses at the gene ends were 6 bases for V and 5 bases for J; bases not matched to a gene: 7. The CDR3 protein is CSVRTGALETQYF. Written as DNA, the CDR3 is TGCAGCGTCAGGACAGGGGCTCTTGAGACCCAGTACTTC. The whole variable domain, remainder taken from reference TRBV29-1 and TRBJ2-5, is SAVISQKPSRDICQRGTSLTIQCQVDSQVTMMFWYRQQPGQSLTLIATANQGSEATYESGFVIDKFPISRPNLTFSTLTVSNMSPEDSSIYLCSVRTGALETQYFGPGTRLLVL.